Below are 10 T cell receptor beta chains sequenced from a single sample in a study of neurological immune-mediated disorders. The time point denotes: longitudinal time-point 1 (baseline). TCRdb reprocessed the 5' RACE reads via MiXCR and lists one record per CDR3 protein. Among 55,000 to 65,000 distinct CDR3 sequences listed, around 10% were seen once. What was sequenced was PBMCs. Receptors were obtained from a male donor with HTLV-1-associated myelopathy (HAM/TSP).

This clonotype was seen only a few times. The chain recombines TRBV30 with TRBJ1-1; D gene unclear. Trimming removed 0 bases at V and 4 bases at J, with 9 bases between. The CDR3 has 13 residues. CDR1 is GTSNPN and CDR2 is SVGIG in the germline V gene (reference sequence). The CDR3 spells CAWSVRTLTEAFF. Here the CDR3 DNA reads TGTGCCTGGAGTGTAAGGACCCTCACTGAAGCTTTCTTT.

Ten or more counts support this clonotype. CDR3: CSVEKGAGTQYF. In nucleotides, the CDR3 is TGCAGCGTTGAGAAGGGGGCGGGGACCCAGTACTTC. The J gene is TRBJ2-5, the V gene TRBV29-1; 7 bases line up with TRBD1. Unmatched junction bases numbered 5, after V lost 3 bases and J lost 7 bases. The CDR3 runs to 12 residues. Germline assignment: CDR1 SQVTM and CDR2 ANQGSEA.

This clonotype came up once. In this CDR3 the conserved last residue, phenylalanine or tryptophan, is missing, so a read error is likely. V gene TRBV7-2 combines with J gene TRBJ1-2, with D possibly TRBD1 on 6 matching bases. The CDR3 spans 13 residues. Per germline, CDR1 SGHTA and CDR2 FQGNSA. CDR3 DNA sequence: TGTGTCAGCAGCCGTGAAACAGGGCGAGGCTACACCTTA. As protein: CVSSRETGRGYTL.

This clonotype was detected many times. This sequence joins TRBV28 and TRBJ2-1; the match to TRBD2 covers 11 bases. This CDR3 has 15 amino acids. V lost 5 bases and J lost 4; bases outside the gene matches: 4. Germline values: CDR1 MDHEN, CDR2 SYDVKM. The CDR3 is CASSPTSGGYNEQFF. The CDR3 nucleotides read TGTGCCAGCAGTCCCACTAGCGGGGGATACAATGAGCAGTTCTTC.

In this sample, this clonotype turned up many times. CDR3 nucleotides: TGCGCCAGCAGCTTGGCTAGGATGACAGATACGCAGTATTTT. As protein: CASSLARMTDTQYF. The V gene is TRBV5-1, the J gene TRBJ2-3; D is ambiguous. Trimming took 0 bases from V and 3 from J, leaving 8 bases between them. The germline V gene encodes CDR1 SGHRS and CDR2 YFSETQ. The CDR3 has 14 amino acids.

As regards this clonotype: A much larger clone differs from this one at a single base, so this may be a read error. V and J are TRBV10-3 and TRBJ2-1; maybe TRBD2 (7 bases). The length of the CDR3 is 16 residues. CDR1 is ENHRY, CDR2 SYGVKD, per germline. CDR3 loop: CAISESEGGAYNERFF. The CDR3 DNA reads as TGTGCCATCAGTGAGTCCGAGGGGGGGGCCTACAATGAGCGGTTCTTC.

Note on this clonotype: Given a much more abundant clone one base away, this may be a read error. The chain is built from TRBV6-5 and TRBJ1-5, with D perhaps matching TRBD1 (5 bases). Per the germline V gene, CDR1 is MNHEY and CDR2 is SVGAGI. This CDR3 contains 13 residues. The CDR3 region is CASTGHSNKPQHF. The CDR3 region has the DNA TGTGCCAGCACCGGACATAGCAATAAGCCCCAGCATTTT.

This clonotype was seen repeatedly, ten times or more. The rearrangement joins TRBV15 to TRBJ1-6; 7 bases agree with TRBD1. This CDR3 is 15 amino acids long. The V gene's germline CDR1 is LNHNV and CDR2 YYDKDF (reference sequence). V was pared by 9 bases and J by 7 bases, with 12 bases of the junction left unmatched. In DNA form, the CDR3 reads TGTGCCACGACACCGGCGACAGGGAAAAATTCACCCCTCCACTTT. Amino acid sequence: CATTPATGKNSPLHF.

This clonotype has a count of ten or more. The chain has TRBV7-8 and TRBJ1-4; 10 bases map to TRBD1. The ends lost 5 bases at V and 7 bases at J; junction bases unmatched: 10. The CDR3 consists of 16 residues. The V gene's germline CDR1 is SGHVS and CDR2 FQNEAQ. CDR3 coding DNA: TGTGCCAGCAGCCCAACCGGGACAGGGGACTCTGAAAAACTGTTTTTT. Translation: CASSPTGTGDSEKLFF.

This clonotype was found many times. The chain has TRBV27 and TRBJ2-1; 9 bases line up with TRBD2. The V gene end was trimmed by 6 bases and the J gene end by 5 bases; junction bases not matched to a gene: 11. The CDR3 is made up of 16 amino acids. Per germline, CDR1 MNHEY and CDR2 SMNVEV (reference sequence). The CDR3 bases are TGTGCCAGCAGCTATGGGACTAGCATCTATGACAATGAGCAGTTCTTC. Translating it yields CASSYGTSIYDNEQFF.